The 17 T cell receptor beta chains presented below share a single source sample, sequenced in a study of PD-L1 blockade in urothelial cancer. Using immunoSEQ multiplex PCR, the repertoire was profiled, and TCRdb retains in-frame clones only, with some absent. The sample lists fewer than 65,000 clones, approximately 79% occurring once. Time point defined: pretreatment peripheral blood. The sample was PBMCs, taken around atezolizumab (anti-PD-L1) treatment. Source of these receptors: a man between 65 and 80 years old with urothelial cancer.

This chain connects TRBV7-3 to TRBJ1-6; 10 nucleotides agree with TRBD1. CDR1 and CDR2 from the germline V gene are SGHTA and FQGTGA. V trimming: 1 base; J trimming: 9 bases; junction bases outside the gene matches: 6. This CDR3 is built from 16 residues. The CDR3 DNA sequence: TGTGCCAGCAGCTTAAACCGACAGGGGGCAGGTTCACCCCTCCACTTT. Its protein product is CASSLNRQGAGSPLHF.

The DNA of the CDR3 is TGCGCCAGCAGCCGGGAGTACGGCACAGATACGCAGTATTTT. It codes for CASSREYGTDTQYF. The V and J genes are TRBV4-3 and TRBJ2-3; perhaps TRBD2 as D (5 bases). This CDR3 spans 14 amino acids. The germline CDR1 and CDR2 sequences are LGHNA and YSLEER. Trimming took off 4 bases at V and 1 base at J, with 9 bases between the two ends.

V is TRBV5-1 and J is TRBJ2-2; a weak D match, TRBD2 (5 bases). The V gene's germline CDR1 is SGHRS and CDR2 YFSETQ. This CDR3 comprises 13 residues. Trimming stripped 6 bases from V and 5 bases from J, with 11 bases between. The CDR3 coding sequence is TGCGCCAGCACCGAGGGAAGGACCGGGGAGCTGTTTTTT. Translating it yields CASTEGRTGELFF.

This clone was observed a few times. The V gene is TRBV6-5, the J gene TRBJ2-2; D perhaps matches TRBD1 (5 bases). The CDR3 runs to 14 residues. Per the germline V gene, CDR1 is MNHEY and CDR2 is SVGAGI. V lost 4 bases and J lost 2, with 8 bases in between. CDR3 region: CASSSDRNTGELFF. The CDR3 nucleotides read TGTGCCAGCAGTTCCGACAGAAACACCGGGGAGCTGTTTTTT.

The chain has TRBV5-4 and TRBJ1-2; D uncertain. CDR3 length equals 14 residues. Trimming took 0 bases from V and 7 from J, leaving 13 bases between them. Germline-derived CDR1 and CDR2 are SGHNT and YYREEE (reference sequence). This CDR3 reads CASSLGRADFGYTF. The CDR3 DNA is TGTGCCAGCAGCTTGGGGAGGGCCGATTTTGGCTACACCTTC.

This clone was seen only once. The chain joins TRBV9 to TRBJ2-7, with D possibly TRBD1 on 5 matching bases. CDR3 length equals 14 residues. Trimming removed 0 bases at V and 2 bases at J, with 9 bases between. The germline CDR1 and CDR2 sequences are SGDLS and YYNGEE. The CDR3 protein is CASSVGSGTYEQYF. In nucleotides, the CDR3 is TGTGCCAGCAGCGTAGGGTCAGGGACCTACGAGCAGTACTTC.

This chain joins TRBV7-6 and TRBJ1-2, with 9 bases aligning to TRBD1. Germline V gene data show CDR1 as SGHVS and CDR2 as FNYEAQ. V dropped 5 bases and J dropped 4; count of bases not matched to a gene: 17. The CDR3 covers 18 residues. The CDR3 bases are TGTGCCAGCAGCCAGAGCCGGACAGGGGTTGGGTACGGCTATGGCTACACCTTC. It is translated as CASSQSRTGVGYGYGYTF.

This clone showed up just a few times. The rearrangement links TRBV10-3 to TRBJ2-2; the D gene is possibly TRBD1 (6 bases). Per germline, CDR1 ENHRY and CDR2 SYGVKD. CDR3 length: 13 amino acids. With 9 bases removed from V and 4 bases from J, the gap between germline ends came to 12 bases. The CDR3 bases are TGTGCCATGGCCACGACAGGCACCGGGGAGCTGTTTTTT. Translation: CAMATTGTGELFF.

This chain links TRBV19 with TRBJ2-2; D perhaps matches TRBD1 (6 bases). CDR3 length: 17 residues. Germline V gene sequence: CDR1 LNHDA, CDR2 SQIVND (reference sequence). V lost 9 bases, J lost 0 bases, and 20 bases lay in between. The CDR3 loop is CASNGGEGIPNTGELFF. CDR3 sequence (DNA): TGTGCCAGCAATGGGGGCGAGGGTATACCGAACACCGGGGAGCTGTTTTTT.

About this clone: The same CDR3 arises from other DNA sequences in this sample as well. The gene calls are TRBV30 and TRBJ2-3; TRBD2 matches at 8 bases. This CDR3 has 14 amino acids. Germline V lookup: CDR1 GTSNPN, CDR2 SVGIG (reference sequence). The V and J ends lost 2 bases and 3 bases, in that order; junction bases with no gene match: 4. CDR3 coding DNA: TGTGCCTGGAGTAGAAGCGGGGGTACAGATACGCAGTATTTT. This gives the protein CAWSRSGGTDTQYF.

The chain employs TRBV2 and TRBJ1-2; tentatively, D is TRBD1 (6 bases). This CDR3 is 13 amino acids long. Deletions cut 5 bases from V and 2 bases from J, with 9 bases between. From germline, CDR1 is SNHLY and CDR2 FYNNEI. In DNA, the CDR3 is TGTGCCAGCAGTAGGGGGATGAACTATGGCTACACCTTC. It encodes CASSRGMNYGYTF.

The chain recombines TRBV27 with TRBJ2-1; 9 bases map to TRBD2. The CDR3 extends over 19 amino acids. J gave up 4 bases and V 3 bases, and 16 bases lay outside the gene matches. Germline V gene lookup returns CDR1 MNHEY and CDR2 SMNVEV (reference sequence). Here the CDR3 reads CASSFHPSMASGIYNEQFF. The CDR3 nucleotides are TGTGCCAGCAGTTTCCACCCCTCCATGGCTAGCGGGATATACAATGAGCAGTTCTTC.

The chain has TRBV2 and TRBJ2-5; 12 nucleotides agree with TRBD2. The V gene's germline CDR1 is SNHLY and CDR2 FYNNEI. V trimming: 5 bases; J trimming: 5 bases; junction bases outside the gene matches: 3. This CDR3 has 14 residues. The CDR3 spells CASSRTSGKETQYF. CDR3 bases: TGTGCCAGCAGTCGGACTAGCGGGAAGGAGACCCAGTACTTC.

The CDR3 bases are TGTGCCAGCAGGTCACTAGCGGGAAGGAGCACAGATACGCAGTATTTT. The encoded protein is CASRSLAGRSTDTQYF. The chain couples TRBV27 to TRBJ2-3, with TRBD2 matching 10 bases. Germline trimming cut 6 bases from V and 0 bases from J; bases unmatched to any gene: 6. This CDR3 region has 16 residues. Germline lookup yields CDR1 MNHEY and CDR2 SMNVEV (reference sequence).

Written as DNA, the CDR3 is TGTGCCAGCAAACGGGCCCAGAGGGCTGAAGCTTTCTTT. Protein: CASKRAQRAEAFF. The chain couples TRBV2 to TRBJ1-1; D gene unclear. Looked up from germline, CDR1 is SNHLY and CDR2 is FYNNEI. Trimming took 7 bases from V and 6 from J, leaving 15 bases between them. This CDR3 is 13 amino acids long.

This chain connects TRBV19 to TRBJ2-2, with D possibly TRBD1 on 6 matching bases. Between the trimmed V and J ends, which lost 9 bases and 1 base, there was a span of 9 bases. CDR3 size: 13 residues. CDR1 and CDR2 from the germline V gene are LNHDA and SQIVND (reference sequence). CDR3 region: CASEDRNTGELFF. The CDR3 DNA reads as TGTGCCAGCGAGGACAGGAACACCGGGGAGCTGTTTTTT.

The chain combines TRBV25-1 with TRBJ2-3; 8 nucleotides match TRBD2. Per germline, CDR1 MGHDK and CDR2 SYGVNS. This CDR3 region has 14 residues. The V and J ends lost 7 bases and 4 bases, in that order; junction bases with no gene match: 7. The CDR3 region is CASNGGLGADTQYF. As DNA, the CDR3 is TGTGCCAGCAACGGGGGACTAGGCGCAGATACGCAGTATTTT. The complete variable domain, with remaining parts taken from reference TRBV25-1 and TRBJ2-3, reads EADIYQTPRYLVIGTGKKITLECSQTMGHDKMYWYQQDPGMELHLIHYSYGVNSTEKGDLSSESTVSRIRTEHFPLTLESARPSHTSQYLCASNGGLGADTQYFGPGTRLTVL.